The 17 T cell receptor beta chains below all came from one sample that was sequenced in a study of OX40 agonist ivuxolimab in advanced cancers. Receptors were amplified or captured by the immunoSEQ multiplex PCR assay. Imported from immuneACCESS, the table was reduced by TCRdb to in-frame sequences with V and J called. These copies leave out some clones; in studies compared against another copy, an unresolved V gene accounts for under half, and the cause of the remainder is not known. Recorded for this sample are fewer than 100,000 clones; about 84% of them occurred a single time. Jointly, the top ten make up around 0.44% of the sample. This sample comprised CD4+ or CD8+ T cells sorted from blood, obtained in a trial of the OX40 agonist ivuxolimab. The receptors originated from an adult with an advanced solid tumor such as melanoma, head and neck, liver or kidney cancer.

V and J are TRBV2 and TRBJ2-1; D gene ambiguous. V dropped 4 bases and J dropped 3 bases, with 16 bases sitting between them. This CDR3 region has 16 residues. Germline V CDR1 and CDR2: SNHLY, FYNNEI. The CDR3 loop is CASSGRVAQGYNEQFF. CDR3 coding DNA: TGTGCCAGCAGTGGCCGTGTTGCTCAAGGCTACAATGAGCAGTTCTTC.

This chain connects TRBV5-1 to TRBJ1-1; TRBD1 matches at 10 bases. This CDR3 has 15 residues. With 4 bases clipped from V and 0 bases from J, the junction kept 3 bases outside the gene matches. Germline V gene sequence: CDR1 SGHRS, CDR2 YFSETQ. CDR3 bases: TGCGCCAGCAGCCCCGGGACAGGGGTGAACACTGAAGCTTTCTTT. Its translation: CASSPGTGVNTEAFF.

V usage is TRBV18 and J usage is TRBJ2-5; the D is unclear. CDR3 length: 15 amino acids. Germline CDR1 KGHSH, CDR2 LQKENI. Between the trimmed V and J ends, which lost 6 bases and 2 bases, there was a span of 16 bases. This chain's CDR3 is CASSRKTGEQETQYF. The DNA for the CDR3 is TGTGCCAGCTCCCGGAAGACTGGAGAACAAGAGACCCAGTACTTC.

The chain combines TRBV2 with TRBJ1-1; D gene unclear. Trimming removed 4 bases from V and 1 base from J, with 7 bases in between. This CDR3 is built from 13 residues. CDR1 is SNHLY, CDR2 FYNNEI, per germline. DNA for the CDR3: TGTGCCAGCAGTGTTCAGTCGAACACTGAAGCTTTCTTT. Its protein product is CASSVQSNTEAFF.

The count of this clone is one. The J gene is TRBJ2-6, the V gene TRBV6-5; D gene unclear. The V and J ends lost 6 bases and 0 bases respectively, with 3 bases between them. Per the germline V gene, CDR1 is MNHEY and CDR2 is SVGAGI. There are 13 residues in the CDR3. CDR3 in DNA: TGTGCCAGCAGCCTCTCTGGGGCCAACGTCCTGACTTTC. Its translation is CASSLSGANVLTF.

The chain combines TRBV9 with TRBJ2-2; 12 nucleotides match TRBD2. The CDR3 is 15 residues long. The V and J ends lost 4 bases and 5 bases, in that order; junction bases with no gene match: 3. Germline-derived CDR1 and CDR2 are SGDLS and YYNGEE. The CDR3 coding sequence is TGTGCCAGCAGCCCCGGACTAGCGGGAACCGGGGAGCTGTTTTTT. Translation: CASSPGLAGTGELFF.

The V call is TRBV6-5, the J call TRBJ2-1; D is possibly TRBD1 or TRBD2 (5 bases each). V was pared by 3 bases and J by 11 bases, with 11 bases between. The CDR3 consists of 12 residues. The germline V gene has CDR1 MNHEY and CDR2 SVGAGI. The CDR3 reads CASSYEWGKQFF. The CDR3 bases are TGTGCCAGCAGTTATGAGTGGGGGAAGCAGTTCTTC.

The CDR3: CASSPDRELAFF. The CDR3 nucleotides read TGCGCCAGCAGCCCGGACAGGGAATTGGCTTTCTTT. The chain has TRBV5-1 and TRBJ1-1; TRBD1 aligns across 8 bases. CDR1 and CDR2 (germline): SGHRS, YFSETQ. V trimming: 4 bases; J trimming: 11 bases; junction bases outside the gene matches: 7. The CDR3 length is 12 residues.

Notes on this clone: This specimen includes other DNA sequences encoding the same CDR3. The chain recombines TRBV6-6 with TRBJ1-5; D not certain. CDR1 and CDR2 (germline): MNHNY, SVGAGI (reference sequence). CDR3 length equals 15 residues. V was cut by 0 bases and J by 2 bases, with 8 bases left in between. As DNA, the CDR3 is TGTGCCAGCAGTTACTCGGATAGGGGCAATCAGCCCCAGCATTTT. This gives the protein CASSYSDRGNQPQHF.

The CDR3, as DNA: TGTGCCAGCAGTTTACCAGGGGTCACTGAAGCTTTCTTT. It specifies CASSLPGVTEAFF. V is TRBV28 and J is TRBJ1-1; D possibly corresponds to TRBD1 (6 bases). This CDR3 comprises 13 residues. Looked up from germline, CDR1 is MDHEN and CDR2 is SYDVKM. Trimming stripped 2 bases from V and 4 bases from J, with 8 bases between.

The chain couples TRBV28 to TRBJ2-4; possible D gene TRBD2, 6 bases. The CDR3 is 14 residues long. V lost 6 bases and J 0 bases, leaving 9 bases between the germline ends. Germline V CDR1 and CDR2: MDHEN, SYDVKM. CDR3 bases: TGTGCCAGCAGGGAGGGTCTAGCCAAAAACATTCAGTACTTC. Amino acid sequence: CASREGLAKNIQYF.

The chain couples TRBV2 to TRBJ1-2; the D gene is possibly TRBD1 (5 bases). Germline V gene sequence: CDR1 SNHLY, CDR2 FYNNEI. CDR3 length: 16 amino acids. The germline V and J ends were trimmed by 11 bases and 0 bases, with 22 bases remaining between them. The CDR3 here is CAGRRRGGAANYGYTF. CDR3 DNA sequence: TGTGCCGGGAGGCGGAGGGGTGGCGCAGCTAACTATGGCTACACCTTC.

The J gene is TRBJ1-5, the V gene TRBV6-5, with TRBD1 identical over 7 bases. The V and J ends lost 6 bases and 3 bases, in that order; junction bases with no gene match: 5. CDR3 length equals 14 residues. Looked up from germline, CDR1 is MNHEY and CDR2 is SVGAGI. The CDR3 is CASSLGGANQPQHF. The CDR3 nucleotides read TGTGCCAGCAGCCTAGGGGGCGCCAATCAGCCCCAGCATTTT.

The CDR3 loop is CASSFGWAHNSPLHF. In DNA, the CDR3 is TGTGCCAGCAGCTTTGGATGGGCCCATAATTCACCCCTCCACTTT. The chain employs TRBV5-8 and TRBJ1-6; no clear D gene. The CDR3 sequence is 15 residues long. Germline-derived CDR1 and CDR2 are SGHTS and YDEGEE. V was pared by 2 bases and J by 5 bases, with 11 bases between.

The chain is built from TRBV6-6 and TRBJ2-1; D call uncertain. Germline lookup yields CDR1 MNHNY and CDR2 SVGAGI (reference sequence). Between the trimmed V and J ends, which lost 0 bases and 13 bases, there was a span of 13 bases. The CDR3 is 13 residues long. The CDR3 protein is CASSYSVAVLQFF. CDR3 nucleotide sequence: TGTGCCAGCAGTTACTCGGTGGCGGTCCTACAGTTCTTC.

On this clone: Other DNA sequences in the same sample also yield this CDR3. The gene calls are TRBV30 and TRBJ1-1; no reliable D call. CDR1 and CDR2 (germline): GTSNPN, SVGIG (reference sequence). The ends were cut back, 4 bases at V and 1 base at J, with 10 bases in the middle. This CDR3 is 13 amino acids long. The CDR3 DNA reads as TGTGCCTGGACTACTAGGACGAACACTGAAGCTTTCTTT. The encoded protein is CAWTTRTNTEAFF.

V gene TRBV5-4 combines with J gene TRBJ2-3; TRBD1 might be the D (5 bases). From germline, CDR1 is SGHNT and CDR2 YYREEE (reference sequence). CDR3 length: 15 residues. V lost 2 bases and J 0 bases, leaving 10 bases between the germline ends. The CDR3 DNA reads as TGTGCCAGCAGCTTAGGGGCAGGTAGCACAGATACGCAGTATTTT. Its translation is CASSLGAGSTDTQYF. The complete variable domain, with remaining parts taken from reference TRBV5-4 and TRBJ2-3, reads ETGVTQSPTHLIKTRGQQVTLRCSSQSGHNTVSWYQQALGQGPQFIFQYYREEENGRGNFPPRFSGLQFPNYSSELNVNALELDDSALYLCASSLGAGSTDTQYFGPGTRLTVL.